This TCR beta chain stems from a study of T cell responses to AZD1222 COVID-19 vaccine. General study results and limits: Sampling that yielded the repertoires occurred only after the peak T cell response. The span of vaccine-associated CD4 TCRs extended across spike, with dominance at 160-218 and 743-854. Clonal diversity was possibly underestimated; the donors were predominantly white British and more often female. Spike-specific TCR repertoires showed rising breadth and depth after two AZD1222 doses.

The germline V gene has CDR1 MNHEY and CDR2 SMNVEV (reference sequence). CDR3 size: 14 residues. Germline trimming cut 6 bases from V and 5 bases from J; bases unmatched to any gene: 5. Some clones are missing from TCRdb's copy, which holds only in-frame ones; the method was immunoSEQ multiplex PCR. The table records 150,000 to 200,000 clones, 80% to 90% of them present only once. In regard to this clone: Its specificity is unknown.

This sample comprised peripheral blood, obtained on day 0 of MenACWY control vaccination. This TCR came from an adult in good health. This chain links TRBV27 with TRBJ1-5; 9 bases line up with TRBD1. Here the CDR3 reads CASSNGQGYQPQHF. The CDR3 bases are TGTGCCAGCAGCAATGGACAGGGGTATCAGCCCCAGCATTTT.